This entry describes one TCR beta chain. Its specificity is not known. TCR beta sequences were obtained from blood CD8+ and CD4+ T cells. The multiple sclerosis controls were treatment-naive patients with relapsing-remitting disease that was stable or active. The data were obtained in a study of CD8 T cells in Susac syndrome. The study's findings and limits: Individuals included in the TCR sequencing and HLA analysis were acknowledged by the study to be relatively few in number.

Roughly 0.45 to 1 ug RNA was reverse transcribed with random hexamers. It was immunoSEQ multiplex PCR that amplified TCR beta CDR3 across 54 Vbeta and 13 Jbeta. One entry per CDR3 protein results from TCRdb running MiXCR on the immunoSEQ multiplex PCR reads. This sample has approximately 230,000 distinct CDR3 sequences, with roughly 95% found just once. This clonotype was obtained from a human donor with multiple sclerosis. The sequenced sample consisted of CD4+ T cells from PBMCs.

The DNA of the CDR3 is TGCGCCAGCAGCCAGCATCCTAGCGGGAGGGGGTTCAATGAGCAGTTCTTC. Encoded protein: CASSQHPSGRGFNEQFF. The gene calls are TRBV4-1 and TRBJ2-1, with 12 bases that match TRBD2. The V and J ends lost 3 bases and 6 bases, in that order; junction bases with no gene match: 9. The CDR3 has 17 residues. Germline values: CDR1 MGHRA, CDR2 YSYEKL.